The rows below give T cell receptor beta chains drawn from one sample of a study of shared clonotypes between healthy human individuals. This table comes from immunoSEQ multiplex PCR, and its TCRdb copy is limited to in-frame clones, with some not included. Of over 1.5 million clones listed, 95% to 99% are singletons. The sample comprised naive CD4+ T cells sorted from blood. The source is a man in his thirties or forties in good health. Each CDR3 is given with its conserved first and last residue. Each record gives: V gene, clone size, D gene, J gene, CDR3 protein, CDR3 DNA. A D gene is named only where the DNA matches it firmly. Size tells how often a clone was seen (once, few, many) or the class of an expanded clone, and some rows leave it out.

V: TRBV7-9; size: once; D: .; J: TRBJ1-5; CDR3: CASSLHGDNNQPQHF; DNA: TGTGCCAGCAGCTTACATGGGGATAACAATCAGCCCCAGCATTTT
V: TRBV5-6; size: .; D: .; J: TRBJ1-5; CDR3: CASSTIGAPQHF; DNA: TGTGCCAGCAGCACGATTGGAGCGCCCCAGCATTTT
V: TRBV25-1; size: .; D: .; J: TRBJ2-5; CDR3: CASSATGFAETQYF; DNA: TGTGCCAGCAGTGCCACAGGGTTTGCAGAGACCCAGTACTTC
V: TRBV7-2; size: .; D: .; J: TRBJ2-7; CDR3: CASSLNRQGLTPTSYEQYF; DNA: TGTGCCAGCAGCTTAAATCGGCAGGGGCTAACCCCAACCTCCTACGAGCAGTACTTC
V: TRBV2; size: .; D: TRBD2; J: TRBJ2-3; CDR3: CASSGLAGKVHTQYF; DNA: TGTGCCAGCAGTGGACTAGCGGGGAAGGTCCATACGCAGTATTTT
V: TRBV30; size: .; D: .; J: TRBJ1-1; CDR3: CAWRQGPQLLNTEAFF; DNA: TGTGCCTGGAGGCAGGGGCCGCAACTCCTGAACACTGAAGCTTTCTTT
V: TRBV11-1; size: .; D: .; J: TRBJ2-1; CDR3: CASSLVGKGTNEQFF; DNA: TGTGCCAGCAGCTTAGTAGGGAAAGGGACCAATGAGCAGTTCTTC
V: TRBV4-1; size: .; D: TRBD2; J: TRBJ2-5; CDR3: CASSGGAGVQETQYF; DNA: TGCGCCAGCAGCGGGGGAGCGGGGGTACAAGAGACCCAGTACTTC
V: TRBV25-1; size: .; D: .; J: TRBJ2-3; CDR3: CASSEPRGTDTQYF; DNA: TGTGCCAGCAGTGAACCCCGGGGCACAGATACGCAGTATTTT
V: TRBV11-2; size: .; D: .; J: TRBJ2-3; CDR3: CASSLDWRNTQYF; DNA: TGTGCCAGCAGCTTAGATTGGCGGAATACGCAGTATTTT
V: TRBV10-1; size: .; D: TRBD2; J: TRBJ2-3; CDR3: CASSETYSGTTKDTQYF; DNA: TGCGCCAGCAGTGAAACTTATTCCGGGACTACCAAAGATACGCAGTATTTT
V: TRBV18; size: .; D: TRBD1; J: TRBJ2-2; CDR3: CASSRLQGSGTGELFF; DNA: TGTGCCAGCTCACGATTACAGGGGTCCGGGACCGGGGAGCTGTTTTTT
V: TRBV5-1; size: .; D: TRBD2; J: TRBJ2-1; CDR3: CASSSSTSATYNEQFF; DNA: TGCGCCAGCAGCTCCTCGACTAGCGCGACCTACAATGAGCAGTTCTTC
V: TRBV30; size: .; D: .; J: TRBJ1-3; CDR3: CAWSVIVGSGNTIYF; DNA: TGTGCCTGGAGTGTAATAGTAGGATCTGGAAACACCATATATTTT
V: TRBV5-6; size: .; D: .; J: TRBJ2-7; CDR3: CASSLGQGIGYEQYF; DNA: TGTGCCAGCAGCTTGGGGCAGGGCATCGGGTACGAGCAGTACTTC
V: TRBV7-2; size: .; D: .; J: TRBJ2-3; CDR3: CASSPTSWADTQYF; DNA: TGTGCCAGCAGCCCTACTAGCTGGGCAGATACGCAGTATTTT
V: TRBV2; size: .; D: TRBD1; J: TRBJ1-5; CDR3: CASSEVQGDQPQHF; DNA: TGTGCCAGCAGTGAGGTGCAGGGGGACCAGCCCCAGCATTTT
V: TRBV19; size: .; D: .; J: TRBJ2-3; CDR3: CASSAGSTDTQYF; DNA: TGTGCCAGTAGTGCAGGGAGCACAGATACGCAGTATTTT
V: TRBV27; size: .; D: TRBD2; J: TRBJ2-3; CDR3: CASSLIWGGSTDTQYF; DNA: TGTGCCAGCAGCTTGATTTGGGGGGGTAGCACAGATACGCAGTATTTT
V: TRBV27; size: .; D: .; J: TRBJ2-6; CDR3: CASSPLSGANVLTF; DNA: TGTGCCAGCAGCCCTTTGTCCGGGGCCAACGTCCTGACTTTC
V: TRBV11-2; size: .; D: .; J: TRBJ1-2; CDR3: CASSNLPPGALGYGYTF; DNA: TGTGCCAGCAGCAACCTTCCTCCGGGGGCGTTGGGCTATGGCTACACCTTC
V: TRBV6-5; size: .; D: TRBD2; J: TRBJ2-1; CDR3: CASRGREIPYNEQFF; DNA: TGTGCCAGCAGGGGGCGGGAGATTCCCTACAATGAGCAGTTCTTC
V: TRBV5-6; size: .; D: .; J: TRBJ2-7; CDR3: CASSNTERRSTYEQYF; DNA: TGTGCCAGCAGCAACACCGAGCGGAGAAGTACCTACGAGCAGTACTTC
V: TRBV5-6; size: .; D: .; J: TRBJ1-1; CDR3: CASSLVYRVTTEAFF; DNA: TGTGCCAGCAGCTTGGTTTACAGGGTGACGACTGAAGCTTTCTTT
V: TRBV30; size: .; D: TRBD1; J: TRBJ2-7; CDR3: CAWNAAGTGVYEQYF; DNA: TGTGCCTGGAATGCCGCCGGGACAGGGGTCTACGAGCAGTACTTC
V: TRBV9; size: .; D: .; J: TRBJ1-5; CDR3: CASSVVQGPAKIQPQHF; DNA: TGTGCCAGCAGCGTAGTCCAGGGGCCCGCGAAAATTCAGCCCCAGCATTTT
V: TRBV7-3; size: .; D: .; J: TRBJ2-1; CDR3: CASSLIAANYNEQFF; DNA: TGTGCCAGCAGCTTAATAGCGGCGAATTACAATGAGCAGTTCTTC
V: TRBV6-1; size: .; D: .; J: TRBJ2-7; CDR3: CASSEAGVPGLLYEQYF; DNA: TGTGCCAGCAGTGAAGCGGGGGTCCCGGGACTCCTCTACGAGCAGTACTTC
V: TRBV28; size: .; D: TRBD1; J: TRBJ1-1; CDR3: CASSHTRLQGQGNTEAFF; DNA: TGTGCCAGCAGCCACACACGCCTCCAGGGACAGGGTAACACTGAAGCTTTCTTT
V: TRBV10-3; size: .; D: TRBD1; J: TRBJ1-5; CDR3: CAISESGDRGSVSNQPQHF; DNA: TGTGCCATCAGTGAGTCTGGCGACAGGGGCTCGGTCAGCAATCAGCCCCAGCATTTT
V: TRBV7-3; size: .; D: .; J: TRBJ2-5; CDR3: CASSSRRGETQYF; DNA: TGTGCCAGCAGCTCCCGCCGCGGTGAGACCCAGTACTTC
V: TRBV9; size: .; D: .; J: TRBJ2-7; CDR3: CASSGRTYEQYF; DNA: TGTGCCAGCAGCGGGCGGACCTACGAGCAGTACTTC
V: TRBV6-5; size: .; D: .; J: TRBJ2-1; CDR3: CASSYFRQGNEQFF; DNA: TGTGCCAGCAGTTACTTCCGGCAGGGCAATGAGCAGTTCTTC
V: TRBV5-1; size: few; D: TRBD2; J: TRBJ2-7; CDR3: CASSLRTSGAYEQYF; DNA: TGCGCCAGCAGCTTAAGGACTAGCGGGGCCTACGAGCAGTACTTC
V: TRBV10-3; size: .; D: .; J: TRBJ1-2; CDR3: CAISESGREIYGYTF; DNA: TGTGCCATCAGTGAGTCTGGCAGGGAGATCTATGGCTACACCTTC
V: TRBV28; size: .; D: .; J: TRBJ1-2; CDR3: CASSGTGRWSYGYTF; DNA: TGTGCCAGCAGTGGAACAGGGCGATGGAGCTATGGCTACACCTTC
V: TRBV7-9; size: .; D: .; J: TRBJ1-2; CDR3: CAIDPGGDYGYTF; DNA: TGTGCCATCGACCCGGGGGGGGACTATGGCTACACCTTC
V: TRBV10-1; size: .; D: .; J: TRBJ2-7; CDR3: CASSDQDSYEQYF; DNA: TGCGCCAGCAGTGACCAAGACAGCTACGAGCAGTACTTC
V: TRBV7-9; size: .; D: .; J: TRBJ1-1; CDR3: CASSPGGTEAFF; DNA: TGTGCCAGCAGCCCCGGCGGGACTGAAGCTTTCTTT
V: TRBV19; size: .; D: TRBD2; J: TRBJ2-1; CDR3: CASSTSGRVYNEQFF; DNA: TGTGCCAGTAGTACTAGCGGGAGGGTCTACAATGAGCAGTTCTTC
V: TRBV28; size: once; D: TRBD1; J: TRBJ2-7; CDR3: CASSLIGTGGRRTYEQYF; DNA: TGTGCCAGCAGTTTAATCGGGACAGGGGGCCGGAGGACCTACGAGCAGTACTTC
V: TRBV5-1; size: .; D: .; J: TRBJ1-1; CDR3: CASSLARGSTEAFF; DNA: TGCGCCAGCAGCTTGGCGCGGGGGAGCACTGAAGCTTTCTTT